The 11 T cell receptor beta chains below come from one sample, sequenced in a study of OX40 agonist ivuxolimab in advanced cancers. Profiled with immunoSEQ multiplex PCR; TCRdb holds only in-frame clones, not every one. The repertoire holds around 60,000 clones, roughly 87% seen once, with approximately 0.61% in the top ten. The source material was CD4+ or CD8+ T cells sorted from blood, sampled in a trial of the OX40 agonist ivuxolimab. Receptor source: an adult with an advanced solid tumor such as melanoma, head and neck, liver or kidney cancer.

The CDR3 region is CASSLVEWGEQYF. The CDR3 DNA follows: TGTGCCAGCAGCTTAGTGGAGTGGGGCGAGCAGTACTTC. The chain recombines TRBV7-9 with TRBJ2-7; D gene unclear. Germline CDR1 SEHNR, CDR2 FQNEAQ (reference sequence). The CDR3 runs 13 residues. V lost 1 base and J 6 bases, leaving 10 bases between the germline ends.

The chain carries TRBV6-6 and TRBJ2-5, with D possibly matching TRBD2 (6 bases). Germline assignment: CDR1 MNHNY and CDR2 SVGAGI (reference sequence). The V and J ends lost 11 bases and 1 base respectively, with 11 bases between them. This CDR3 is 12 amino acids long. This chain's CDR3 is CAARRGQETQYF. The DNA of the CDR3 is TGTGCCGCCAGGAGGGGCCAAGAGACCCAGTACTTC.

The chain is built from TRBV11-3 and TRBJ2-3; D not resolved. The CDR3 loop spans 12 amino acids. V was cut by 5 bases and J by 0 bases, with 3 bases left in between. CDR1 is SGHNT, CDR2 YENEEA, per germline. CDR3 nucleotides: TGTGCCAGCAGCCAAAGCACAGATACGCAGTATTTT. This encodes CASSQSTDTQYF.

The chain recombines TRBV19 with TRBJ2-7, with D possibly matching TRBD2 (6 bases). Between the trimmed V and J ends, which lost 5 bases and 1 base, there was a span of 21 bases. This CDR3 has 17 residues. Germline-derived CDR1 and CDR2 are LNHDA and SQIVND (reference sequence). The CDR3 sequence is CASSPLVDSGRSYEQYF. Written as DNA, the CDR3 is TGTGCCAGTAGTCCCCTCGTAGATAGCGGCAGATCCTACGAGCAGTACTTC.

This chain connects TRBV5-5 to TRBJ2-5; D is possibly TRBD2 (6 bases). The CDR3 length is 13 residues. Per the germline V gene, CDR1 is SGHKS and CDR2 is YYEKEE (reference sequence). V lost 1 base to trimming and J lost 5 bases, with 9 bases between them. The CDR3 loop is CASSLRGWETQYF. In nucleotides, the CDR3 is TGTGCCAGCAGCTTGCGGGGGTGGGAGACCCAGTACTTC.

The DNA of the CDR3 is TGCGCCAGCAGCCCGGAGGGGACTAGCTACTACGAGCAGTACTTC. It codes for CASSPEGTSYYEQYF. This rearrangement joins TRBV5-1 to TRBJ2-7; TRBD2 aligns across 9 bases. V gave up 4 bases and J gave up 3 bases; unmatched junction bases: 8. The CDR3 contains 15 residues. The germline CDR1 and CDR2 sequences are SGHRS and YFSETQ.

This chain joins TRBV5-4 and TRBJ2-2; D is undetermined. The CDR3 totals 14 residues. The germline V gene has CDR1 SGHNT and CDR2 YYREEE (reference sequence). Trimming removed 1 base from V and 5 bases from J, with 9 bases in between. This CDR3 reads CASSLTTGTGELFF. CDR3 sequence (DNA): TGTGCCAGCAGCTTGACGACGGGTACCGGGGAGCTGTTTTTT.

The V call is TRBV19, the J call TRBJ1-1; D might be TRBD1 (6 bases). Trimming cost V 6 bases and J 7 bases, with 18 bases left between them. Germline V CDR1 and CDR2: LNHDA, SQIVND (reference sequence). This CDR3 is 14 amino acids long. CDR3 nucleotide sequence: TGTGCCAGTAGCCCCATACAGGGAATTAGTGAAGCTTTCTTT. This translates into CASSPIQGISEAFF.

The chain joins TRBV6-1 to TRBJ2-2; D gene ambiguous. The CDR3 is made up of 15 amino acids. The V end was cut by 4 bases, the J end by 1 base, with 10 bases between. Germline V lookup: CDR1 MNHNS, CDR2 SASEGT. DNA of the CDR3: TGTGCCAGCAGTGCCGTTACCAAGAACACCGGGGAGCTGTTTTTT. Translating gives CASSAVTKNTGELFF.

This chain links TRBV19 with TRBJ2-3, with 14 positions matching TRBD2. V was clipped by 6 bases and J by 7 bases; unmatched bases: 6. The CDR3 length is 15 residues. Germline assignment: CDR1 LNHDA and CDR2 SQIVND (reference sequence). CDR3 region: CASRGLAGEHHTQYF. In DNA form, the CDR3 reads TGTGCCAGTAGGGGACTAGCGGGGGAACACCATACGCAGTATTTT.

The rearrangement uses TRBV5-4 and TRBJ2-2; 9 bases are a match to TRBD1. Germline assignment: CDR1 SGHNT and CDR2 YYREEE (reference sequence). The CDR3 contains 17 residues. V shed 4 bases, J shed 4 bases, and the junction held 11 bases outside the gene matches. The CDR3 region has the DNA TGTGCCAGCAGCCCGGGACCCGGGACAGGGTTCACCGGGGAGCTGTTTTTT. Amino acid sequence: CASSPGPGTGFTGELFF.